This T cell receptor (beta chain) came from a study of blood T cells in healthy people across ages (dated by TCRdb to between 2014 and 2017). Context from the whole study: In model experiments, template switching captured roughly one uniquely barcoded TCR beta cDNA molecule for every two T cells. Donors were grouped into four age groups: young (average 16 years), middle-aged (39), aged (roughly 67) and long-lived (around 80). For two donors (one aged 18 to 29 and one aged 80 or older), the study analyzed two additional independent replicas of 1 million unique cDNA reads from the same blood draw. Using deep sequencing normalized with unique cDNA molecular identifiers, the study measured how TCR beta repertoire diversity changes with age. To avoid experimental bias, donors of different ages were randomly spread across the sequencing lanes. The paper's findings and limits, for the study overall: There was a strong correlation between observed TCR beta diversity and the percentage of naive T cells measured by flow cytometry. Donor CMV infection status was unknown, potentially confounding age-related changes in expanded clonotypes. Conclusive comparison of naive and antigen-experienced compartments was prevented by the profiling of bulk unsorted PBMCs. Compared with the aged group, the long-lived group had more naive CD4+ T cells, fewer expanded clones and increased TCR diversity, suggesting age selection. Estimates of total diversity based on one million sequenced T cells were considered lower bounds and underestimates. As age increased, observed TCR beta diversity per million T cells dropped in a roughly linear way, and a significant reduction was already evident by age 40.

The donors were roughly 39 Caucasian individuals from Russia, aged about 6 to 95 years, who were systemically healthy. Around 9.8 milliliters of peripheral blood were collected from each donor into EDTA-treated Vacutainer tubes. Ficoll-Paque density-gradient centrifugation was used to isolate PBMCs, with at least 7 million per sample. Trizol reagent was used to extract total RNA from PBMCs, with at least 5 micrograms per sample. For every donor, flow cytometry on a PBMC aliquot measured the percentage of naive CD45RAhigh/CD27high T cells. V loses 0 bases of germline sequence and J loses 2 bases, and the interval between the two ends is 12 bases. The CDR1 and CDR2 encoded by the germline V gene are SGHRS and YFSETQ. The CDR3 sequence holds 15 residues, the cysteine and phenylalanine included. The CDR3 DNA has 45 bases and is translated from base 1. The library was built by means of 5' RACE. TCRdb shows the sequencer as Illumina HiSeq 2500. A second 7 to 11 cycle PCR used a sample-barcoded 5' primer and a J-beta primer mix. A template-switch 5' adaptor carrying 12 random nucleotides introduced a unique molecular identifier onto each TCR beta cDNA molecule. Each sample yielded at least 3 million CDR3-containing paired-end reads. First-strand cDNA synthesis was performed from all RNA using the Mint cDNA synthesis kit, with priming by a TRBC-specific oligonucleotide. All cDNA was treated with uracil-DNA glycosylase and then went through a first 18-cycle PCR with the universal primers M1SS and BC2_uni_R. Regarding the original processing steps: For normalization, 1 million high-quality reads, each with a distinct molecular identifier, were randomly selected from each sample. Reads sharing molecular identifiers were discarded rather than binned into consensus sequences. MiTCR, with a Q25 quality threshold and the strictest error-elimination algorithm, was used for CDR3 identification, clonotype clustering and error correction. A nonparametric unseen species model with Euler transformation was used to estimate a lower bound on total TCR beta diversity. The public reads were reanalyzed by TCRdb: fastp trimming at Q25, MiXCR alignment, in-frame beta chains only. Rows matching on CDR3 protein sequence are summarized as one entry with the most common DNA and genes. The V and J calls were determined by TCRdb, not by the authors. The sample profile shows around 1.5 million distinct CDR3 sequences; roughly 59% of them were found once. The ten largest make up 6.5% to 8.5% of the sample.

With respect to this clonotype: Its antigen is currently not known. Nothing much larger sits one base from this clone, and base qualities are not available.

This chain joins TRBV5-1 to TRBJ2-7; matching of 5 bases hints at TRBD1 as the D gene. Sequenced sample: blood. The source is a man younger than 35 in good health. Here the CDR3 is given as CASSLDLTVPYEQYF. The DNA sequence follows: TGCGCCAGCAGCTTGGATCTGACAGTTCCCTACGAGCAGTACTTC.